These 9 T cell receptor beta chains share one sample of origin, sequenced in a study of cytomegalovirus exposure and HLA in healthy donors. It was with 60 Vbeta and 13 Jbeta primers that the PCR ran. TCRdb's copy holds only in-frame clones and misses some; the assay was immunoSEQ multiplex PCR. Of some 180,000 clones listed, roughly 80% are singletons. Material: PBMCs. The receptors shown here come from a male donor in good health and CMV-seronegative.

The chain recombines TRBV27 with TRBJ1-2, with 7 positions matching TRBD1. Germline CDR1 is MNHEY and CDR2 is SMNVEV (reference sequence). V was pared by 5 bases and J by 4 bases, with 7 bases of the junction left unmatched. The CDR3 spans 14 residues. For the CDR3, the DNA is TGTGCCAGCAGTAGTCGGACAGGCGGCTATGGCTACACCTTC. Its translation is CASSSRTGGYGYTF.

This sequence joins TRBV4-3 and TRBJ2-1, with TRBD2 matching 8 bases. After removal of 3 bases from V and 1 base from J, the junction contained 14 bases not matched to a gene. The CDR3 spans 19 residues. The germline V gene has CDR1 LGHNA and CDR2 YSLEER. The CDR3 is CASSQELGLVFRSYNEQFF. The CDR3 DNA sequence: TGCGCCAGCAGCCAGGAGTTGGGACTAGTGTTTCGTTCCTACAATGAGCAGTTCTTC.

This clone was detected once. CDR3 residues: CASSARYDRDTEAFF. The CDR3 DNA reads as TGTGCCAGCAGCGCACGATACGATAGAGACACTGAAGCTTTCTTT. The chain has TRBV7-9 and TRBJ1-1; D unresolved. CDR1 is SEHNR, CDR2 FQNEAQ, per germline (reference sequence). The CDR3 has 15 residues. V shed 5 bases and J shed 3 bases, with 16 bases lying between them.

V and J are TRBV29-1 and TRBJ1-2; D might be TRBD1 (5 bases). The V gene lost 3 bases and the J gene lost 0 bases, with 11 bases spanning the gap. The CDR3 is 14 amino acids. Germline V gene sequence: CDR1 SQVTM, CDR2 ANQGSEA. As DNA, the CDR3 is TGCAGCGTTGAGCAGGGATTAACTAACTATGGCTACACCTTC. It is translated as CSVEQGLTNYGYTF.

This chain uses TRBV7-8 with TRBJ1-5; 9 bases are shared with TRBD1. V shed 2 bases and J 6 bases; nucleotides not matched to a gene: 8. Per germline, CDR1 SGHVS and CDR2 FQNEAQ. The CDR3 consists of 16 residues. The CDR3 DNA follows: TGTGCCAGCAGCTTATTAGGACAGGGGATGGGTCAGCCCCAGCATTTT. As protein: CASSLLGQGMGQPQHF.

The chain is built from TRBV7-2 and TRBJ2-7, with D perhaps TRBD1 (5 bases). This CDR3 spans 14 amino acids. Per germline, CDR1 SGHTA and CDR2 FQGNSA. Trimming cost V 7 bases and J 7 bases, with 20 bases left between them. CDR3 region: CASTLSPRAGEQYF. DNA of the CDR3: TGTGCCAGCACCCTTAGTCCCAGGGCAGGTGAGCAGTACTTC. The entire variable domain, with the rest obtained from reference TRBV7-2 and TRBJ2-7, is as follows: GAGVSQSPSNKVTEKGKDVELRCDPISGHTALYWYRQSLGQGLEFLIYFQGNSAPDKSGLPSDRFSAERTGGSVSTLTIQRTQQEDSAVYLCASTLSPRAGEQYFGPGTRLTVT.

The chain links TRBV30 to TRBJ2-7; D remains unclear. Trimming removed 5 bases at V and 7 bases at J, with 15 bases between. CDR1 and CDR2 from the germline V gene are GTSNPN and SVGIG (reference sequence). This CDR3 spans 12 amino acids. CDR3 sequence reads: CAWSPSGGEQYF. Here the CDR3 DNA reads TGTGCCTGGTCTCCCTCGGGTGGGGAGCAGTACTTC.

V is TRBV2 and J is TRBJ1-5; 7 nucleotides align to TRBD1. Germline-derived CDR1 and CDR2 are SNHLY and FYNNEI. V lost 7 bases to trimming and J lost 6 bases; unmatched junction nucleotides: 9. This CDR3 has 14 amino acids. The CDR3 DNA follows: TGTGCCAGCACCGAAGGGGGCGGAGGTCAGCCCCAGCATTTT. Translation gives CASTEGGGGQPQHF.

The V call is TRBV18, the J call TRBJ2-1; possible D gene TRBD2, 5 bases. Germline V gene lookup returns CDR1 KGHSH and CDR2 LQKENI. The CDR3 is made up of 17 amino acids. V lost 3 bases, J lost 7 bases, and 22 bases lay in between. CDR3 loop: CASSPSARTQSSNEQFF. CDR3 in DNA: TGTGCCAGCTCACCGTCGGCGAGGACTCAATCTTCGAATGAGCAGTTCTTC.